A selection of T cell receptor beta chains follows, all from one sample in a study of T cell responses to AZD1222 COVID-19 vaccine. Sequenced by immunoSEQ multiplex PCR; TCRdb stores in-frame clones only, minus some. The data show 80,000 to 100,000 clones, roughly 90% seen once. The source material was peripheral blood, sampled on day 0 of AZD1222 vaccination. These receptors originate from an adult in good health. Both conserved end residues are part of each CDR3.

v_gene: TRBV4-3
j_gene: TRBJ1-5
CDR3aa: CASSQEQGPNQPQHF

v_gene: TRBV11-3
j_gene: TRBJ1-1
CDR3aa: CASSLAGSNTEAFF

v_gene: TRBV6-5
j_gene: TRBJ1-2
CDR3aa: CASTLGRNYGYTF

v_gene: TRBV7-2
j_gene: TRBJ2-3
CDR3aa: CASSTRGTYTDTQYF

v_gene: TRBV4-2
j_gene: TRBJ1-2
CDR3aa: CASSQEVSGANYGYTF

v_gene: TRBV28
j_gene: TRBJ2-2
CDR3aa: CASLSPGGRGFGELFF

v_gene: TRBV6-5
j_gene: TRBJ2-5
CDR3aa: CASRPFPTEETQYF

v_gene: TRBV15
j_gene: TRBJ1-2
CDR3aa: CATSVQGGMWGHGYTF

v_gene: TRBV6-5
j_gene: TRBJ2-7
CDR3aa: CASSLYGDRGPEQYF

v_gene: TRBV15
j_gene: TRBJ1-5
CDR3aa: CATSRDAGRNQPQHF

v_gene: TRBV7-2
j_gene: TRBJ1-2
CDR3aa: CASSLATRASGEGYTF

v_gene: TRBV5-1
j_gene: TRBJ2-5
CDR3aa: CASSFMGQETQYF

v_gene: TRBV6-5
j_gene: TRBJ1-2
CDR3aa: CASSLTGTGYLGYTF

v_gene: TRBV27
j_gene: TRBJ2-7
CDR3aa: CASSSGGSQYEQYF

v_gene: TRBV28
j_gene: TRBJ2-3
CDR3aa: CASSFFGTDTQYF

v_gene: TRBV19
j_gene: TRBJ1-2
CDR3aa: CASSPQGDYGYTF

v_gene: TRBV27
j_gene: TRBJ2-7
CDR3aa: CASSPLGGTRTAAEQYF